This T cell receptor (beta chain) was retrieved from a study of T cells of healthy individuals. One entry per CDR3 protein, called by TCRdb with MiXCR from the 5' RACE reads. This sample has 40,000 to 65,000 distinct CDR3 sequences, with under 15% found just once. V lost 3 bases, J lost 4 bases, and 6 bases lay in between. CDR3 size: 12 residues. Germline V gene lookup returns CDR1 SGHDN and CDR2 FVKESK. This chain joins TRBV14 and TRBJ1-2; D remains unclear. The TCR comes from a human donor in good health. The CDR3 DNA sequence: TGTGCCAGCAGCCAGGAGACCTATGGCTACACCTTC. Protein product: CASSQETYGYTF. The full variable domain, its missing parts supplied by reference TRBV14 and TRBJ1-2, is EAGVTQFPSHSVIEKGQTVTLRCDPISGHDNLYWYRRVMGKEIKFLLHFVKESKQDESGMPNNRFLAERTGGTYSTLKVQPAELEDSGVYFCASSQETYGYTFGSGTRLTVV.